This T cell receptor (beta chain) was sequenced in a study of CD8 T cells in ankylosing spondylitis (dated by TCRdb to between 2016 and 2019). With respect to the entire study: The study profiled T cell receptor beta repertoires in healthy donors and ankylosing spondylitis patients to find disease-linked TCR variants. The full study cohort comprised 25 ankylosing spondylitis patients and 110 or so healthy donors. Samples of peripheral blood were taken, and for ankylosing spondylitis patients, synovial fluid was collected as well. Findings and caveats that apply to the study as a whole: Significant enrichment of the disease-linked clones was reported in matched synovial fluid samples from ankylosing spondylitis patients. A TCR beta motif of eight highly homologous amino acid variants appeared characteristic of blood from ankylosing spondylitis patients. In peripheral blood, the disease-linked clones were found at relatively low frequencies and had a CD8+ phenotype. Some of the motif variants had been reported before in the synovial fluid and blood of reactive arthritis patients, a finding that suggests common disease-initiation mechanisms.

The sequencing machine was an Illumina HiSeq 2500. TCR beta libraries were prepared by quantitative 5'-RACE with molecular barcodes. Per the original workflow: To identify disease-linked TCR variants, a new computational method was used, one built on a probabilistic model of VDJ rearrangement. In TCRdb, the public reads were trimmed at Q25 with fastp and aligned with MiXCR, with productive beta chains retained. For every CDR3 protein sequence, its rows merge into one entry that carries the most common genes and DNA. These V and J calls rely on TCRdb rather than the paper's analysis. The sample includes 230,000 or so distinct CDR3 sequences, with about 24% observed a single time. Of the sample, over 0.55% falls within the top ten clones. The V end gives up 5 bases and the J end 1 base, leaving 7 bases in the junction not matched to a gene. The CDR3 runs 15 residues from the cysteine to the phenylalanine. Only the CDR3 part of the read is kept: 45 bases, read in frame from the first base. CDR1 SGHVS and CDR2 FQNEAQ are derived from the germline V gene.

This clonotype was counted at least ten times. No cognate antigen has been identified for it. No quality values exist for individual bases; no much larger clone is one base distant. The source of this sequence is a male donor with ankylosing spondylitis or in good health (not recorded which). What was sequenced was blood, either unsorted or a sorted T cell fraction (not recorded which). The V gene is TRBV7-8 and the J gene is TRBJ2-5, and 7 junctional nucleotides match TRBD1. The CDR3 reads as follows: CASSNRDSSQETQYF. The sequenced DNA: TGTGCCAGCAGCAACCGGGACAGCTCCCAAGAGACCCAGTACTTC.